This TCR beta chain was sequenced during a study of shared clonotypes between healthy human individuals. Overall study: Each donor had three CD4 naive, three CD4 memory, two CD8 naive and one CD8 memory plate.

Study results and caveats: Since donors were few, the genetic and exposure-history diversity represented was limited. Generation probabilities were higher for clonotypes shared across all four sorted-subset donors than for unshared ones.

CDR3 length equals 16 residues. Germline values: CDR1 SEHNR, CDR2 FQNEAQ (reference sequence). This clone showed up just once. Antigen: not known. For each subset, genomic DNA was distributed in equal portions over several immunoSEQ plates. The method was immunoSEQ multiplex PCR; TCRdb's version includes in-frame clones alone and lacks a portion of them. This sample yields 2,500,000 or so clones, of which 90% to 95% are seen a single time; over 0.12% belongs to the top ten. This TCR was recovered from a man aged 18 to 30 in good health. The chain recombines TRBV7-9 with TRBJ2-1; D gene uncertain. What was sequenced was naive CD4+ T cells sorted from blood. Subset indicated: CD45RA+ positively selected. The CDR3 nucleotides are TGTGCAACTGGCCCTTGGCTCCTTGGGCCCTACAATGAGCAGTTCTTC. Encoded protein: CATGPWLLGPYNEQFF.